The clone carrying this T cell receptor (beta chain) was observed at least ten times. Exclusion covered patients with other autoimmune diseases or uncontrolled infections (as well as pregnancy or lactation). The PBMCs were taken from about 9.7 ml of fresh peripheral blood. This sample is part of a study of Graves' ophthalmopathy and Graves' hyperthyroidism. The TCR beta CDR3 regions underwent amplification from RNA transcripts. First-round RT-PCR employed HTBI primers, with a second-round multiplex PCR after it. MiXCR, applied by TCRdb to the multiplex PCR reads, yields one record per CDR3 protein. The profile shows 350,000 or so distinct CDR3 sequences, 15% to 20% of them singletons. The CDR3 is 16 residues long. Trimming removed 2 bases at V and 0 bases at J, with 10 bases between. In germline, CDR1 is MNHEY, CDR2 SVGEGT.

The rearrangement links TRBV6-2 or TRBV6-3 to TRBJ2-2, with D hard to call. This TCR came from an adult man with Graves' ophthalmopathy. Material for sequencing was peripheral blood. The CDR3 loop reads CASSYQGGANTGELFF. Here the CDR3 DNA reads TGTGCCAGCAGTTACCAAGGTGGTGCGAACACCGGGGAGCTGTTTTTT.